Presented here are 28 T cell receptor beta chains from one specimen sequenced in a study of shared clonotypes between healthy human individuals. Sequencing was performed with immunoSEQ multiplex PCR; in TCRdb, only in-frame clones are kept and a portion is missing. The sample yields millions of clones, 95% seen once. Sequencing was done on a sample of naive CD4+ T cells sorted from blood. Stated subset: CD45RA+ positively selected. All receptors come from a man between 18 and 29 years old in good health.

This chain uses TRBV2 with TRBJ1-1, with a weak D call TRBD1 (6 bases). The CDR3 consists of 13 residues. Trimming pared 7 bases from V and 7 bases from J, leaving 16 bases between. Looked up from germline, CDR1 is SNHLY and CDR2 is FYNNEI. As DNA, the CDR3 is TGTGCCAGCAACACCGGGGGGCAGAGTGAAGCTTTCTTT. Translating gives CASNTGGQSEAFF.

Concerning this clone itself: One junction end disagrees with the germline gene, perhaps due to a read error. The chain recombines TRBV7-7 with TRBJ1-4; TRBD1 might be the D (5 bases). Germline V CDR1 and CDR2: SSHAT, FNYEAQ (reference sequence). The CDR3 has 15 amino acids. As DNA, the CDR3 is TGTGCTAGCAGCGGTACCGGGACCCCAGGTGAAAAACTGTTTTTT. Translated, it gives CASSGTGTPGEKLFF.

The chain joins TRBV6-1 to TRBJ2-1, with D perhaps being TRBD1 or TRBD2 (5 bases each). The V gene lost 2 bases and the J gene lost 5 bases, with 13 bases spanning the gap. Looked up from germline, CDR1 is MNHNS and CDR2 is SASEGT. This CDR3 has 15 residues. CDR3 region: CASSEYGDPHNEQFF. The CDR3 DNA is TGTGCCAGCAGTGAATATGGGGACCCACACAATGAGCAGTTCTTC.

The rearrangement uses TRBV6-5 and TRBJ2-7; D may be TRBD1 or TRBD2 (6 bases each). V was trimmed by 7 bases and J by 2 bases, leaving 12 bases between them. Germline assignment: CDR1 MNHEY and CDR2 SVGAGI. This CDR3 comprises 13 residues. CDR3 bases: TGTGCCAGCAACGCGGGACAAGCCTACGAGCAGTACTTC. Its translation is CASNAGQAYEQYF.

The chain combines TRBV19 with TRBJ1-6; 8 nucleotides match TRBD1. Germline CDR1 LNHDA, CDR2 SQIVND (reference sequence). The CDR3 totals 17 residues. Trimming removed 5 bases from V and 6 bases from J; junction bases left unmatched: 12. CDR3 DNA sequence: TGTGCCAGTAGTGGAGAGCCCGGGACAGGATTTAATTCACCCCTCCACTTT. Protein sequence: CASSGEPGTGFNSPLHF.

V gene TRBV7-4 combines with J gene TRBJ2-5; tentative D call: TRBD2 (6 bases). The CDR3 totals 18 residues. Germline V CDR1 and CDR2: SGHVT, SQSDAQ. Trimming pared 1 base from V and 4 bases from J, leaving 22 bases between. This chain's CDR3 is CASSLVQVRRGDRETQYF. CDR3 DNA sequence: TGTGCCAGCAGCTTAGTCCAGGTAAGGAGGGGAGATCGAGAGACCCAGTACTTC.

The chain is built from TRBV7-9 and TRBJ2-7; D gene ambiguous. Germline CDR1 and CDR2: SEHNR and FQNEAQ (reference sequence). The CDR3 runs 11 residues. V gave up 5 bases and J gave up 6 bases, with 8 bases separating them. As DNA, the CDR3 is TGTGCCAGCAGCCCCAGCTTCGAGCAGTACTTC. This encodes CASSPSFEQYF.

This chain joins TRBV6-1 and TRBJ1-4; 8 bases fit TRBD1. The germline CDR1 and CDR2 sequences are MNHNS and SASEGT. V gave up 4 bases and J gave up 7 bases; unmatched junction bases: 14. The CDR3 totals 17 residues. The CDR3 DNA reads TGTGCCAGCAGTGTGCGAACCCAGGGGGCGCAGGGTGAAAAACTGTTTTTT. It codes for CASSVRTQGAQGEKLFF.

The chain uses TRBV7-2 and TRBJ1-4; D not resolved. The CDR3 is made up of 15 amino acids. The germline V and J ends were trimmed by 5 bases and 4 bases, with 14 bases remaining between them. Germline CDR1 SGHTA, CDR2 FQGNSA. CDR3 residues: CASSTSGRLNEKLFF. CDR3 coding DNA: TGTGCCAGCAGCACGTCCGGGAGACTTAATGAAAAACTGTTTTTT.

Written as DNA, the CDR3 is TGTGCCAGCACCCCGGGGGTAGCGAGGAGGGACGAGCAGTACTTC. Translated: CASTPGVARRDEQYF. V is TRBV9 and J is TRBJ2-7; tentatively, D is TRBD2 (6 bases). This CDR3 is built from 15 residues. V gave up 6 bases and J gave up 5 bases, with 21 bases separating them. CDR1 SGDLS and CDR2 YYNGEE come from the germline V gene.

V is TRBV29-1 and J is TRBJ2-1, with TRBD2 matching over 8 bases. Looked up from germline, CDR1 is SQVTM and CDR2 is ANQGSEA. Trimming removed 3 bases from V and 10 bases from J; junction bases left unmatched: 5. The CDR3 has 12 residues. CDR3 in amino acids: CSVEPASGEQFF. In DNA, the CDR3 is TGCAGCGTTGAGCCAGCTAGCGGGGAGCAGTTCTTC.

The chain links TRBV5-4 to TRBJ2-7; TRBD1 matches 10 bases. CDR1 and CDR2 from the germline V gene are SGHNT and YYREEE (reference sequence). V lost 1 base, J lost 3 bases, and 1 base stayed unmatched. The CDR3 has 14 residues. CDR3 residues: CASSLRDRGYEQYF. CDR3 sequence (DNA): TGTGCCAGCAGCTTGAGGGACAGGGGCTACGAGCAGTACTTC.

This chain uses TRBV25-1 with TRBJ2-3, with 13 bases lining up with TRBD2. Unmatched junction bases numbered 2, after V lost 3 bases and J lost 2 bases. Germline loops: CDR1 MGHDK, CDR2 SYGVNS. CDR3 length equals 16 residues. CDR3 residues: CASSETSGGTTDTQYF. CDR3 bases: TGTGCCAGCAGTGAGACTAGCGGGGGGACCACAGATACGCAGTATTTT.

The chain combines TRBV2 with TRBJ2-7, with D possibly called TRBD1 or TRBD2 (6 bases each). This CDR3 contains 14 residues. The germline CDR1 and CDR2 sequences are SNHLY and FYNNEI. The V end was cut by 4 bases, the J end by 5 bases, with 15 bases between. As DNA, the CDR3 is TGTGCCAGCAGTGTACGAGGGGGGCTGGACGAGCAGTACTTC. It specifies CASSVRGGLDEQYF.

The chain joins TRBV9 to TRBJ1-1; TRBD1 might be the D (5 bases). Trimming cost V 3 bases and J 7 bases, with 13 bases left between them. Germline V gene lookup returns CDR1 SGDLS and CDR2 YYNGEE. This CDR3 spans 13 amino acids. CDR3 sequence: CASSAHDSNEAFF. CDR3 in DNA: TGTGCCAGCAGCGCGCACGACAGCAATGAAGCTTTCTTT.

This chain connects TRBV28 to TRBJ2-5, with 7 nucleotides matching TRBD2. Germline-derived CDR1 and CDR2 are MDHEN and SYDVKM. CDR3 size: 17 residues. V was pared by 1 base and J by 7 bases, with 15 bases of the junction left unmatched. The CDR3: CASSLFSGTTGGATQYF. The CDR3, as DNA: TGTGCCAGCAGTTTATTCTCCGGGACTACCGGCGGCGCGACCCAGTACTTC.

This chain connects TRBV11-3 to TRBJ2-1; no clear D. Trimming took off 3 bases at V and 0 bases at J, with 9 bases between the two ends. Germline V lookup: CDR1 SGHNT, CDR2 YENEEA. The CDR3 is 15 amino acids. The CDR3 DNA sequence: TGTGCCAGCAGCTTTGTGACAAGCTCCTACAATGAGCAGTTCTTC. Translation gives CASSFVTSSYNEQFF.

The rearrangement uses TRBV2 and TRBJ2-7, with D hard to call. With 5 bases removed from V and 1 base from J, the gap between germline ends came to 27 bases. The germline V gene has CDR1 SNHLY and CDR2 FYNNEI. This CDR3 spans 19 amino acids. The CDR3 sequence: CASSPSRVQRSTVSYEQYF. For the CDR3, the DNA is TGTGCCAGCAGTCCATCAAGAGTACAGCGATCAACGGTTTCCTACGAGCAGTACTTC.

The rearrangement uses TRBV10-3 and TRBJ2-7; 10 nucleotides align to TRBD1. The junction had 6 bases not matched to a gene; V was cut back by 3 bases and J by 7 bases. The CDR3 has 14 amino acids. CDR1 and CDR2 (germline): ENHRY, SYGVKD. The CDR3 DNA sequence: TGTGCCATCAGTGATGGGACAGGGGAAGAAGAGCAGTACTTC. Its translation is CAISDGTGEEEQYF.

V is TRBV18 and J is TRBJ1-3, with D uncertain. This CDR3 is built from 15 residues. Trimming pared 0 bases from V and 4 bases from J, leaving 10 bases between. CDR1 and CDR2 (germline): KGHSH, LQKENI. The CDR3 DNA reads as TGTGCCAGCTCACCACCGGCTTCGAGAGGAAACACCATATATTTT. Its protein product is CASSPPASRGNTIYF.

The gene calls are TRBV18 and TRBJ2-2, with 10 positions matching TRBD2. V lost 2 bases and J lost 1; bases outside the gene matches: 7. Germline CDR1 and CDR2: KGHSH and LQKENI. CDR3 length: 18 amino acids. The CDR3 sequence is CASSPAGRLAGNTGELFF. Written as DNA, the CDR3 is TGTGCCAGCTCACCAGCGGGGCGACTAGCGGGGAACACCGGGGAGCTGTTTTTT.

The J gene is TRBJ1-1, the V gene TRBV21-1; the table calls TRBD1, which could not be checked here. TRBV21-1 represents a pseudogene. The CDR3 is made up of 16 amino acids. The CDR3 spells CASSILQGGRNTEAFF. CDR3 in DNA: TGTGCCAGCAGCATTCTACAGGGGGGGCGGAACACTGAAGCTTTCTTT.

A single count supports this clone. CDR3 in amino acids: CASSGQGRGNQPQHF. CDR3 nucleotide sequence: TGTGCCAGCAGCGGACAGGGGAGGGGCAATCAGCCCCAGCATTTT. The gene calls are TRBV7-9 and TRBJ1-5; TRBD1 aligns across 9 bases. The germline V gene has CDR1 SEHNR and CDR2 FQNEAQ (reference sequence). Trimming cost V 5 bases and J 2 bases; bases outside gene matches: 4. The CDR3 has 15 amino acids.

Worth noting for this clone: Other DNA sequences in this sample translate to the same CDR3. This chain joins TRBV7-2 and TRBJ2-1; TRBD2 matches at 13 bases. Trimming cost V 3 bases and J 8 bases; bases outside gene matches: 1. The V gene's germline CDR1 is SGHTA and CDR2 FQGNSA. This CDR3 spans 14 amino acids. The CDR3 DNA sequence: TGTGCCAGCAGCTTCGGACTAGCGGGAGATGAGCAGTTCTTC. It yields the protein CASSFGLAGDEQFF.

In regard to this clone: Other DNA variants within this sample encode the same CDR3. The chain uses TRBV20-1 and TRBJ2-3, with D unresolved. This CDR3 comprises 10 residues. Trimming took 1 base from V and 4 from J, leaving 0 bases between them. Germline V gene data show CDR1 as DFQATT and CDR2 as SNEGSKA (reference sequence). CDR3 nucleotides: TGCAGTGCTAGAGCAGATACGCAGTATTTT. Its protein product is CSARADTQYF.

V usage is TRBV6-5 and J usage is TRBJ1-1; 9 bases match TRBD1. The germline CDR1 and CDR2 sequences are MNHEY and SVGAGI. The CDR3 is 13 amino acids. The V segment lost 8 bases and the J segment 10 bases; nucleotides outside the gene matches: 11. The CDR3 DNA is TGTGCCAGCGGACAAAGGGACAGGGAATTAGCTTTCTTT. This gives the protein CASGQRDRELAFF.

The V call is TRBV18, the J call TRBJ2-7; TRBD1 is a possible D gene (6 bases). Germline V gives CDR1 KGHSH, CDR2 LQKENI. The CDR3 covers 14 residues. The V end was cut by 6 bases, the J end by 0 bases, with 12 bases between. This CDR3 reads CASSQGRLSYEQYF. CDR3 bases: TGTGCCAGCTCCCAGGGGCGGCTCTCCTACGAGCAGTACTTC.

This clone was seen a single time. This CDR3 is CALQGVTYEQYF. CDR3 bases: TGTGCCCTCCAGGGGGTAACCTACGAGCAGTACTTC. The chain joins TRBV6-1 to TRBJ2-7; TRBD1 aligns across 7 bases. CDR1 and CDR2 from the germline V gene are MNHNS and SASEGT. Trimming at V came to 11 bases and at J to 2 bases, leaving 6 bases not matched to a gene. The length of the CDR3 is 12 residues.